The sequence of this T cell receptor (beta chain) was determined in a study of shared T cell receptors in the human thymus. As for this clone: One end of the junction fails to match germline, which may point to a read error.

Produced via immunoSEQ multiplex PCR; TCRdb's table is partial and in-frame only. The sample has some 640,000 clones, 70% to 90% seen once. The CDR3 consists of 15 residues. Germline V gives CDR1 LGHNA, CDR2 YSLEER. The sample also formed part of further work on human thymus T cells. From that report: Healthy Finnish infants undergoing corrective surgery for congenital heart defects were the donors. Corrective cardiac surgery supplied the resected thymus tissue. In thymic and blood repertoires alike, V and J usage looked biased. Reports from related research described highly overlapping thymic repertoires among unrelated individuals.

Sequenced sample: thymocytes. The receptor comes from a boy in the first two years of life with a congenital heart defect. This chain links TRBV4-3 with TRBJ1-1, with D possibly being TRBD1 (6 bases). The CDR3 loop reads CASSQVPGVNAEAFF. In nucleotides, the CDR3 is TGCGCCAGCAGCCAAGTCCCAGGGGTGAACGCTGAAGCTTTCTTT.